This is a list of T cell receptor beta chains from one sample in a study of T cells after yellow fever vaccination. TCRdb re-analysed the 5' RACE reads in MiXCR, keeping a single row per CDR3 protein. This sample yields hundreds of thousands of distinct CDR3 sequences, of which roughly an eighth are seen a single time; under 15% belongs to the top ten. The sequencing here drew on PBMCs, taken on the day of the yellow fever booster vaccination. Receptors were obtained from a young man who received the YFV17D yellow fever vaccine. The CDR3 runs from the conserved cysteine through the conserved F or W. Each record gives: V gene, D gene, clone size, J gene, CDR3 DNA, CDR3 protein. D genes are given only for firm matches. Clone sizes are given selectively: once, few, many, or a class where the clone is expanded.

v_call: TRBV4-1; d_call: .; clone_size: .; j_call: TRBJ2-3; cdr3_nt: TGCGCCAGCAGCCAAACAGCTAGCACAGATACGCAGTATTTT; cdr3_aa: CASSQTASTDTQYF
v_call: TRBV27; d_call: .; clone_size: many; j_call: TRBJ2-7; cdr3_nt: TGTGCCATTCGGACCCCTTCCTACGAGCAGTACTTC; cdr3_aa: CAIRTPSYEQYF
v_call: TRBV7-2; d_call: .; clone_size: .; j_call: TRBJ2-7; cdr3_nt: TGTGCCAGCAGCTTTCAAAGCGGGTACGAGCAGTACTTC; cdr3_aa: CASSFQSGYEQYF
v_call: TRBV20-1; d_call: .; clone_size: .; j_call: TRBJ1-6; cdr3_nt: TGCAGTGCTAGTAACCGCAGGAGTTATAATTCACCCCTCCACTTT; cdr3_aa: CSASNRRSYNSPLHF
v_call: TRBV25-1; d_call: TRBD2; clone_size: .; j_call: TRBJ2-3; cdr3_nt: TGTGCCAGCAGGGGGCCGGGAGCGGGAGAGAGGGTAGGCACAGATACGCAGTATTTT; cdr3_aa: CASRGPGAGERVGTDTQYF
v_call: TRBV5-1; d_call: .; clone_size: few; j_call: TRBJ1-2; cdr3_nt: TGCGCCAGCAGCCCCGGAACTGGGGGAGGTGGCTACACCTTC; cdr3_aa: CASSPGTGGGGYTF
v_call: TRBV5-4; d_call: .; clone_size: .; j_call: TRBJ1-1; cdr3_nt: TGTGCCAGCAGCTTGAGTGCGGGGGTGGGTGCCACTGAAGCTTTCTTT; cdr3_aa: CASSLSAGVGATEAFF
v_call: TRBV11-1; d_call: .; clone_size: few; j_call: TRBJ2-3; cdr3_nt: TGTGCCAGCAGCAGAAGTTATATGGGAGATACGCAGTATTTT; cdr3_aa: CASSRSYMGDTQYF
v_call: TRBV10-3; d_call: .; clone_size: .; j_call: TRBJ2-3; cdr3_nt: TGTGCCATCAGTGATAAGCTCAGCACAGATACGCAGTATTTT; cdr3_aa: CAISDKLSTDTQYF
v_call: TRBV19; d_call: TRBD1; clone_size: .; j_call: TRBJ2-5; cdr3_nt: TGTGCCAGTAGCGGCGACAGGGGACGGGGGGAGACCCAGTACTTC; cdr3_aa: CASSGDRGRGETQYF
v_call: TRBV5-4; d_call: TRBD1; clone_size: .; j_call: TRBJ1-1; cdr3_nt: TGTGCCAGCAGCAGATATAGACAGGGGGGAAAAGCTGAAGCTTTCTTT; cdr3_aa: CASSRYRQGGKAEAFF
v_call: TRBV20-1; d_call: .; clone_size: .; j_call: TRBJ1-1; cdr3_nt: TGCAGTGCTACCCAGGGATCTGAAGCTTTCTTT; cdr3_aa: CSATQGSEAFF
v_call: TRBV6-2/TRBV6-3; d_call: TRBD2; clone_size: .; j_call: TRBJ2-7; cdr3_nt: TGTGCCAGCAGGCCTAGCGGGAGCTCCTACGAGCAGTACTTC; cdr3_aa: CASRPSGSSYEQYF
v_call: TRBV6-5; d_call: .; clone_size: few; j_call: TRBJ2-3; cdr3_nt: TGTGCCAGCAGTTATGGGAGGATGGATACGCAGTATTTT; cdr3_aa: CASSYGRMDTQYF